The sequence of this T cell receptor beta chain was determined in a study of PD-1 blockade in mismatch repair-deficient tumors. About the study: Patients had 12 mismatch repair-deficient cancer types, all previously treated and progressing. Findings and caveats of the study: Tumor-resident clones, often undetectable pretreatment in blood, expanded then contracted after pembrolizumab.

TCRs were sequenced from a few patients responding to pembrolizumab. The junction had 17 bases not matched to a gene; V was cut back by 5 bases and J by 3 bases. Germline values: CDR1 KGHSH, CDR2 LQKENI. The CDR3 spans 18 residues. Method: immunoSEQ multiplex PCR; TCRdb's copy keeps in-frame clones and lacks some. This table holds approximately 25,000 clones, approximately 86% found once. As regards this clone: Its antigen is undetermined.

This material consisted of peripheral blood, taken 12 weeks after starting pembrolizumab. This clonotype originated in an adult with mismatch repair-deficient cancer. J is TRBJ2-7 and V is TRBV18; 9 bases match TRBD1. CDR3 sequence (DNA): TGTGCCAGCTCATCTCTAGGGGTTGGCTCGGACAGGGGCTACGAGCAGTACTTC. It is translated as CASSSLGVGSDRGYEQYF.